These T cell receptor beta chains were read from a single sample in a study of OX40 agonist ivuxolimab in advanced cancers. Generated by immunoSEQ multiplex PCR, the TCRdb table keeps only in-frame clones and is missing some. The repertoire holds some 26,000 clones, about 80% seen once, with about 20% in the top ten. Specimen: CD4+ or CD8+ T cells sorted from blood, collected in a trial of the OX40 agonist ivuxolimab. All receptors derive from an adult with an advanced solid tumor such as melanoma, head and neck, liver or kidney cancer. CDR3s include the opening cysteine and the closing phenylalanine or tryptophan. Each record gives: J gene, V gene, CDR3 protein.

j_call: TRBJ2-2
v_call: TRBV2
cdr3_aa: CARPTTSGRGNTGELFF

j_call: TRBJ2-1
v_call: TRBV9
cdr3_aa: CASSVVTGLYNEQFF

j_call: TRBJ2-7
v_call: TRBV18
cdr3_aa: CASSPGTHEQYF

j_call: TRBJ2-2
v_call: TRBV9
cdr3_aa: CASSVATGELFF

j_call: TRBJ2-1
v_call: TRBV6-6
cdr3_aa: CASSALAGGYNEQFF

j_call: TRBJ1-2
v_call: TRBV6-1
cdr3_aa: CASSEERTGGYYGYTF

j_call: TRBJ2-7
v_call: TRBV15
cdr3_aa: CATSRDPSGTYEQYF

j_call: TRBJ2-1
v_call: TRBV7-9
cdr3_aa: CASSLAGSYNEQFF

j_call: TRBJ2-1
v_call: TRBV27
cdr3_aa: CASSQQSEQFF

j_call: TRBJ2-7
v_call: TRBV9
cdr3_aa: CASSVEWSGRDEQYF

j_call: TRBJ2-5
v_call: TRBV7-8
cdr3_aa: CASSLADRARETQYF

j_call: TRBJ2-3
v_call: TRBV19
cdr3_aa: CASSTALVDTQYF

j_call: TRBJ1-2
v_call: TRBV27
cdr3_aa: CASSTTGMANYGYTF

j_call: TRBJ1-2
v_call: TRBV5-4
cdr3_aa: CASSLAGSSGYTF

j_call: TRBJ1-1
v_call: TRBV13
cdr3_aa: CASSFGQGEAFF

j_call: TRBJ1-1
v_call: TRBV7-8
cdr3_aa: CASSFGTGTGSHSTEAFF

j_call: TRBJ2-5
v_call: TRBV7-8
cdr3_aa: CASRTVLLGETQYF

j_call: TRBJ2-5
v_call: TRBV7-8
cdr3_aa: CASSLVSPETQYF

j_call: TRBJ2-6
v_call: TRBV30
cdr3_aa: CAWSVGAGANVLTF

j_call: TRBJ2-7
v_call: TRBV28
cdr3_aa: CASSYANYEQYF

j_call: TRBJ2-7
v_call: TRBV6-1
cdr3_aa: CASMEGTGAYEQYF

j_call: TRBJ1-1
v_call: TRBV7-8
cdr3_aa: CASSPRFGGLDTEAFF

j_call: TRBJ1-2
v_call: TRBV29-1
cdr3_aa: CSVDLEGGGPTYGYTF

j_call: TRBJ2-7
v_call: TRBV7-6
cdr3_aa: CASSLYSGGGYEQYF

j_call: TRBJ1-2
v_call: TRBV5-6
cdr3_aa: CASSPPNDRGDYGYTF

j_call: TRBJ1-1
v_call: TRBV7-3
cdr3_aa: CASSPPGREHTEAFF

j_call: TRBJ2-5
v_call: TRBV2
cdr3_aa: CASRRPSTETQYF

j_call: TRBJ2-5
v_call: TRBV7-6
cdr3_aa: CASSLARAGGLETQYF

j_call: TRBJ2-1
v_call: TRBV9
cdr3_aa: CASSVESRGHEQFF

j_call: TRBJ1-4
v_call: TRBV9
cdr3_aa: CASSPPGQSNEKLFF

j_call: TRBJ2-5
v_call: TRBV9
cdr3_aa: CASSEYGSGGEETQYF